These T cell receptor beta chains were read from a single sample in a study of T-cell reconstitution after alpha-beta-depleted transplantation in children. Each CDR3 protein is one row after TCRdb ran MiXCR on the PCR reads. The sample carries approximately 500,000 distinct CDR3 sequences, about 11% recorded once. Sequenced material: PBMCs, taken before TCRalphabeta/CD19-depleted stem cell transplant. The receptors come from a child aged 2 to 9 with inherited bone marrow failure, due to receive a stem cell transplant. CDR3s include the opening cysteine and the closing phenylalanine or tryptophan. A D gene is named only where the DNA matches it firmly. Rows give clone size only sometimes, using once, few, many, or a class for an expanded clone.

clone size: -
J gene: TRBJ2-5
D gene: TRBD2
V gene: TRBV5-4
CDR3 protein: CASTVAGGLQETQYF
CDR3 DNA: TGTGCCAGCACCGTGGCGGGAGGTCTCCAAGAGACCCAGTACTTC

clone size: many
J gene: TRBJ2-7
D gene: -
V gene: TRBV20-1
CDR3 protein: CSARGGGDRFYEQYF
CDR3 DNA: TGCAGTGCTAGAGGAGGAGGAGACCGTTTCTACGAGCAGTACTTC

clone size: -
J gene: TRBJ2-1
D gene: -
V gene: TRBV7-2
CDR3 protein: CASSLRGVTYNEQFF
CDR3 DNA: TGTGCCAGCAGCTTAAGGGGAGTGACCTACAATGAGCAGTTCTTC

clone size: many
J gene: TRBJ2-7
D gene: -
V gene: TRBV12-3/TRBV12-4
CDR3 protein: CASSFGQQREQYF
CDR3 DNA: TGTGCCAGCAGTTTCGGGCAGCAGCGCGAGCAGTACTTC

clone size: many
J gene: TRBJ2-1
D gene: -
V gene: TRBV5-1
CDR3 protein: CASSLRAGQPGEQFF
CDR3 DNA: TGCGCCAGCAGCTTAAGAGCGGGACAGCCCGGTGAGCAGTTCTTC

clone size: many
J gene: TRBJ2-7
D gene: TRBD2
V gene: TRBV29-1
CDR3 protein: CSVLTTSGGARYF
CDR3 DNA: TGCAGCGTTTTAACGACGAGCGGGGGTGCAAGGTACTTC

clone size: many
J gene: TRBJ2-7
D gene: TRBD2
V gene: TRBV6-2/TRBV6-3
CDR3 protein: CASSSRTILAGGRGRTYEQYF
CDR3 DNA: TGTGCCAGCAGTTCCCGAACGATACTAGCGGGAGGGCGAGGAAGGACCTACGAGCAGTACTTC

clone size: few
J gene: TRBJ2-7
D gene: -
V gene: TRBV6-2/TRBV6-3
CDR3 protein: CASSSTAVQYF
CDR3 DNA: TGTGCCAGCAGTTCCACCGCCGTTCAGTACTTC

clone size: many
J gene: TRBJ2-3
D gene: -
V gene: TRBV27
CDR3 protein: CASSTGPSTDTQYF
CDR3 DNA: TGTGCCAGCAGTACGGGACCTAGCACAGATACGCAGTATTTT

clone size: many
J gene: TRBJ2-1
D gene: TRBD2
V gene: TRBV7-2
CDR3 protein: CASSSLAASSYNEQFF
CDR3 DNA: TGTGCCAGCAGCTCACTAGCGGCTAGCTCCTACAATGAGCAGTTCTTC

clone size: many
J gene: TRBJ2-1
D gene: -
V gene: TRBV5-1
CDR3 protein: CASSLRAGSSYNEQFF
CDR3 DNA: TGCGCCAGCAGCCTGCGTGCAGGGAGCTCCTACAATGAGCAGTTCTTC

clone size: many
J gene: TRBJ2-7
D gene: TRBD2
V gene: TRBV11-2
CDR3 protein: CASSSRSVASGSYDEQYF
CDR3 DNA: TGTGCCAGCAGCTCCCGTTCGGTCGCTAGCGGGAGTTATGACGAGCAGTACTTC

clone size: many
J gene: TRBJ2-3
D gene: -
V gene: TRBV12-3/TRBV12-4
CDR3 protein: CASSLMGPTDTQYF
CDR3 DNA: TGTGCCAGCAGTTTAATGGGACCCACAGATACGCAGTATTTT

clone size: many
J gene: TRBJ1-6
D gene: -
V gene: TRBV27
CDR3 protein: CASSLAGVSSSPLHF
CDR3 DNA: TGTGCCAGCAGTTTGGCAGGGGTTAGTAGTTCACCCCTCCACTTT

clone size: once
J gene: TRBJ2-7
D gene: -
V gene: TRBV19
CDR3 protein: CASRDKTSYEQYF
CDR3 DNA: TGTGCCAGTAGGGACAAGACCTCCTACGAGCAGTACTTC